Listed here are 23 T cell receptor beta chains from one sample, sequenced in a study of T cell responses to AZD1222 COVID-19 vaccine (dated by TCRdb to about 2021). According to the study, the label for this sample's time point signals: baseline before first vaccination. This specimen's treatment or condition label, per the study, means: meningococcal conjugate vaccine given as trial control. To prepare the library, the immunoSEQ multiplex PCR assay was applied. This immuneACCESS table, as held by TCRdb, lists in-frame sequences with V and J called but not all clones. Of the missing ones, under half trace to an unresolved V gene in checked studies; the others have no known cause. Present in this sample are approximately 150,000 clones, around 88% of which were seen just once. The ten largest clones represent 3% to 4% of the sample. The material was peripheral blood, obtained on day 0 of MenACWY control vaccination. These receptor sequences come from an adult in good health.

CDR3 DNA: TGTGCCAGCAGCTCTTGGGGTCTTCCCTCCCGCAATGAGCAGTTCTTC. Protein: CASSSWGLPSRNEQFF. The chain is built from TRBV27 and TRBJ2-1; D unresolved. The germline V gene has CDR1 MNHEY and CDR2 SMNVEV (reference sequence). The CDR3 totals 16 residues. V was pared by 6 bases and J by 6 bases, with 21 bases between.

This chain joins TRBV7-2 and TRBJ2-4; no clear D. This CDR3 has 14 residues. The V gene's germline CDR1 is SGHTA and CDR2 FQGNSA. V lost 1 base and J 0 bases, leaving 4 bases between the germline ends. The CDR3 loop is CASSLEIAKNIQYF. In DNA form, the CDR3 reads TGTGCCAGCAGCTTAGAGATAGCCAAAAACATTCAGTACTTC. Full variable domain (rest looked up from reference TRBV7-2 and TRBJ2-4): GAGVSQSPSNKVTEKGKDVELRCDPISGHTALYWYRQSLGQGLEFLIYFQGNSAPDKSGLPSDRFSAERTGGSVSTLTIQRTQQEDSAVYLCASSLEIAKNIQYFGAGTRLSVL.

The chain recombines TRBV10-2 with TRBJ1-1; D is possibly TRBD1 (5 bases). V was pared by 10 bases and J by 5 bases, with 17 bases between. The germline CDR1 and CDR2 sequences are WSHSY and SAAADI. The CDR3 spans 13 residues. In DNA form, the CDR3 reads TGCGCCATCAGGGAGGGGTCTGGGACTGAAGCTTTCTTT. Its translation is CAIREGSGTEAFF.

V and J are TRBV19 and TRBJ1-4; D ambiguous. V was clipped by 6 bases and J by 0 bases, with 11 bases between them. This CDR3 contains 15 residues. Germline CDR1 LNHDA, CDR2 SQIVND (reference sequence). CDR3 sequence (DNA): TGTGCCAGTAGGAAGGGTCAGTCAACTAATGAAAAACTGTTTTTT. Residues: CASRKGQSTNEKLFF.

The chain uses TRBV5-4 and TRBJ1-1; tentative D call: TRBD1 (6 bases). Germline-derived CDR1 and CDR2 are SGHNT and YYREEE (reference sequence). Trimming left V 4 bases short and J 2 bases short, with 15 bases between. This CDR3 has 15 residues. The CDR3 DNA is TGTGCCAGCAGCATCACGACAGGCTTAAACACTGAAGCTTTCTTT. This sequence encodes CASSITTGLNTEAFF.

For the CDR3, the DNA is TGTGCCAGCAGTGAGGGAGGCACCGGGGAGCTGTTTTTT. It codes for CASSEGGTGELFF. V is TRBV25-1 and J is TRBJ2-2, with D tentatively TRBD2 (6 bases). CDR3 length: 13 amino acids. Trimming shortened V by 3 bases and J by 4 bases, and 6 bases separated the two germline ends. Germline V gene lookup returns CDR1 MGHDK and CDR2 SYGVNS. The entire variable domain, with the rest obtained from reference TRBV25-1 and TRBJ2-2, is as follows: EADIYQTPRYLVIGTGKKITLECSQTMGHDKMYWYQQDPGMELHLIHYSYGVNSTEKGDLSSESTVSRIRTEHFPLTLESARPSHTSQYLCASSEGGTGELFFGEGSRLTVL.

The chain combines TRBV7-2 with TRBJ2-2, with 7 positions matching TRBD1. CDR3 length: 17 amino acids. Germline-derived CDR1 and CDR2 are SGHTA and FQGNSA. J lost 1 base, V lost 0 bases, and 5 bases had no gene match. Here the CDR3 reads CASSLAWQGENTGELFF. CDR3 nucleotide sequence: TGTGCCAGCAGCTTAGCGTGGCAGGGGGAGAACACCGGGGAGCTGTTTTTT.

The V call is TRBV7-6, the J call TRBJ1-2; the match to TRBD1 covers 8 bases. Germline V gives CDR1 SGHVS, CDR2 FNYEAQ. The ends lost 5 bases at V and 1 base at J; junction bases unmatched: 6. The CDR3 sequence is 15 residues long. The CDR3 spells CASSKDRGGNYGYTF. The CDR3 nucleotides read TGTGCCAGCAGCAAAGACAGGGGCGGTAACTATGGCTACACCTTC.

This rearrangement joins TRBV9 to TRBJ2-2, with 8 bases matching TRBD1. Losses at the gene ends were 0 bases for V and 3 bases for J; bases not matched to a gene: 4. Germline loops: CDR1 SGDLS, CDR2 YYNGEE. The CDR3 has 16 residues. DNA of the CDR3: TGTGCCAGCAGCGTAGGATCCAGGGGGCACACCGGGGAGCTGTTTTTT. Translated: CASSVGSRGHTGELFF.

This chain links TRBV5-6 with TRBJ1-4, with 9 bases lining up with TRBD1. CDR3 size: 15 residues. Trimming at V came to 4 bases and at J to 8 bases, leaving 9 bases not matched to a gene. CDR1 and CDR2 from the germline V gene are SGHDT and YYEEEE. The CDR3 bases are TGTGCCAGCAGCGGAACGACAGGGGGTGGGGAAAAACTGTTTTTT. This sequence encodes CASSGTTGGGEKLFF. Drawing the rest from reference TRBV5-6 and TRBJ1-4, the complete variable domain is DAGVTQSPTHLIKTRGQQVTLRCSPKSGHDTVSWYQQALGQGPQFIFQYYEEEERQRGNFPDRFSGHQFPNYSSELNVNALLLGDSALYLCASSGTTGGGEKLFFGSGTQLSVL.

This clone has a single count. This sequence joins TRBV11-2 and TRBJ2-5; D remains unclear. This CDR3 spans 11 amino acids. Germline V CDR1 and CDR2: SGHAT, FQNNGV. Trimming stripped 5 bases from V and 7 bases from J, with 8 bases between. The CDR3 loop reads CASSPLRTQYF. CDR3 nucleotide sequence: TGTGCCAGCAGCCCATTGCGGACCCAGTACTTC.

This chain uses TRBV7-9 with TRBJ2-1; the D is unclear. This CDR3 has 12 amino acids. Trimming cost V 5 bases and J 11 bases, with 13 bases left between them. The germline gives CDR1 SEHNR, CDR2 FQNEAQ (reference sequence). Here the CDR3 DNA reads TGTGCCAGCAGCCCAAACACCCAAAAGCAGTTCTTC. Translated, it gives CASSPNTQKQFF.

The CDR3 is CAWSVRDTEAFF. As DNA, the CDR3 is TGTGCCTGGAGTGTAAGGGACACTGAAGCTTTCTTT. J is TRBJ1-1 and V is TRBV30; no clear D gene. V lost 0 bases and J 3 bases, leaving 5 bases between the germline ends. Germline values: CDR1 GTSNPN, CDR2 SVGIG (reference sequence). The CDR3 sequence is 12 residues long.

This chain connects TRBV6-5 to TRBJ1-4; TRBD1 might be the D (5 bases). Germline CDR1 is MNHEY and CDR2 is SVGAGI. This CDR3 contains 15 residues. Deletions cut 2 bases from V and 8 bases from J, with 15 bases between. The CDR3 is CASSYGKPTDEKLFF. The CDR3 DNA follows: TGTGCCAGCAGTTACGGGAAGCCGACAGACGAAAAACTGTTTTTT.

This clone turned up a few times. The genes are TRBV11-3 and TRBJ2-7; D may match TRBD1 or TRBD2 (5 bases each). Trimming stripped 4 bases from V and 4 bases from J, with 14 bases between. CDR3 size: 14 residues. CDR1 is SGHNT and CDR2 is YENEEA in the germline V gene. CDR3: CASSSGTIYYEQYF. DNA for the CDR3: TGTGCCAGCAGCTCCGGGACGATTTATTACGAGCAGTACTTC.

The gene calls are TRBV19 and TRBJ1-3; D remains unclear. Germline V gives CDR1 LNHDA, CDR2 SQIVND (reference sequence). The CDR3 is made up of 17 amino acids. The V end lost 0 bases, the J end lost 0 bases, and 12 bases lay between the germline ends. CDR3 nucleotide sequence: TGTGCCAGTAGTATAGATTCCAGAGAACTCTCTGGAAACACCATATATTTT. Encoded protein: CASSIDSRELSGNTIYF.

This clone was recorded only once. CDR3 nucleotide sequence: TGCGCCAGCAGCCAAGAGAGGAGGCAGGTAGTAGGAGAGACTGAAGCTTTCTTT. As protein: CASSQERRQVVGETEAFF. This rearrangement joins TRBV4-3 to TRBJ1-1, with D unclear. Germline V gene lookup returns CDR1 LGHNA and CDR2 YSLEER. Trimming cost V 0 bases and J 5 bases, with 22 bases left between them. This CDR3 is 18 amino acids long.

V is TRBV7-9 and J is TRBJ2-3, with a tentative D call TRBD2 (6 bases). Trimming cost V 8 bases and J 0 bases, with 24 bases left between them. The CDR3 consists of 18 residues. Germline CDR1 reads SEHNR; CDR2 reads FQNEAQ (reference sequence). Here the CDR3 reads CASHSEGLGEDSTDTQYF. DNA of the CDR3: TGTGCCAGCCACTCCGAGGGCTTGGGGGAGGACAGCACAGATACGCAGTATTTT. The whole variable domain, remainder taken from reference TRBV7-9 and TRBJ2-3, is DTGVSQNPRHKITKRGQNVTFRCDPISEHNRLYWYRQTLGQGPEFLTYFQNEAQLEKSRLLSDRFSAERPKGSFSTLEIQRTEQGDSAMYLCASHSEGLGEDSTDTQYFGPGTRLTVL.

The chain recombines TRBV3-1 (or the pseudogene TRBV3-2) with TRBJ2-1, with 8 bases matching TRBD2. The CDR3 sequence is 16 residues long. The ends lost 1 base at V and 6 bases at J; junction bases unmatched: 8. Per the germline V gene, CDR1 is LGHDT and CDR2 is YNNKEL (reference sequence). The CDR3 DNA reads TGTGCCAGCAGCCAAGTTTACGGGAGGGGCCCCAATGAGCAGTTCTTC. It encodes CASSQVYGRGPNEQFF.

The gene calls are TRBV7-9 and TRBJ1-2; maybe TRBD1 (5 bases). Germline V CDR1 and CDR2: SEHNR, FQNEAQ (reference sequence). Trimming shortened V by 7 bases and J by 8 bases, and 20 bases separated the two germline ends. CDR3 length: 14 residues. The CDR3 here is CASTVPQGVYGYTF. For the CDR3, the DNA is TGTGCCAGCACGGTACCCCAGGGCGTTTACGGCTACACCTTC.

A remark on this clone: The sample contains more than one DNA sequence encoding this CDR3. This chain connects TRBV4-1 to TRBJ1-6; no clear D. Germline V lookup: CDR1 MGHRA, CDR2 YSYEKL. This CDR3 has 17 residues. Between the trimmed V and J ends, which lost 4 bases and 7 bases, there was a span of 20 bases. CDR3 sequence reads: CASSPTGGPYTNSPLHF. In DNA, the CDR3 is TGCGCCAGCAGCCCGACTGGAGGGCCGTATACGAATTCACCCCTCCACTTT.

The gene calls are TRBV7-2 and TRBJ1-5, with D unclear. V lost 4 bases and J 2 bases, leaving 12 bases between the germline ends. The CDR3 runs to 15 residues. Germline CDR1 is SGHTA and CDR2 is FQGNSA. The CDR3 sequence is CASSWALRGNQPQHF. The CDR3 nucleotides read TGTGCCAGCAGCTGGGCCTTACGGGGCAATCAGCCCCAGCATTTT. Looking up the rest from reference TRBV7-2 and TRBJ1-5 gives the full variable domain: GAGVSQSPSNKVTEKGKDVELRCDPISGHTALYWYRQSLGQGLEFLIYFQGNSAPDKSGLPSDRFSAERTGGSVSTLTIQRTQQEDSAVYLCASSWALRGNQPQHFGDGTRLSIL.

The rearrangement joins TRBV10-3 to TRBJ1-1; the D is unclear. V lost 2 bases and J 5 bases, leaving 9 bases between the germline ends. The CDR3 length is 13 residues. In germline, CDR1 is ENHRY, CDR2 SYGVKD. The CDR3 loop is CAISEMRRTEAFF. The CDR3 DNA reads TGTGCCATCAGTGAGATGAGGAGGACTGAAGCTTTCTTT.